Listed here are 14 T cell receptor beta chains from one sample, sequenced in a study of Ad26.COV2.S vaccination and SARS-CoV-2 variants. Method: immunoSEQ multiplex PCR; TCRdb's copy keeps in-frame clones and lacks some. The sample includes more than 400,000 clones, 80% to 95% of them seen just once. Specified treatment: roughly 20 received Ad26.COV2.S at low or high dose, single or two shots; 5 received placebo; per-sample allocation not given. Sampling was performed 63 days after the first vaccine or placebo injection. The sample consisted of peripheral blood, taken in a trial of Ad26.COV2.S vaccine versus placebo. The receptors were gathered from a person aged 18-65 years who received the Ad26.COV2.S COVID-19 vaccine or a placebo.

The chain is built from TRBV29-1 and TRBJ1-2, with 9 positions matching TRBD1. V lost 2 bases to trimming and J lost 4 bases; unmatched junction nucleotides: 2. CDR3 length: 13 amino acids. Germline CDR1 is SQVTM and CDR2 is ANQGSEA. The CDR3 region is CSVEWTGAYGYTF. DNA of the CDR3: TGCAGCGTTGAATGGACAGGGGCCTATGGCTACACCTTC.

This CDR3 reads CASSVSGRGTGELFF. DNA of the CDR3: TGTGCCAGCAGCGTGAGCGGGAGGGGAACCGGGGAGCTGTTTTTT. The V and J genes are TRBV9 and TRBJ2-2, with 10 bases lining up with TRBD2. In germline, CDR1 is SGDLS, CDR2 YYNGEE. J gave up 5 bases and V 2 bases, and 3 bases lay outside the gene matches. The CDR3 runs to 15 residues.

This clone appeared a single time. The V gene is TRBV7-2, the J gene TRBJ2-1, with D possibly matching TRBD2 (5 bases). The V end lost 5 bases, the J end lost 7 bases, and 9 bases lay between the germline ends. The CDR3 covers 12 residues. CDR1 SGHTA and CDR2 FQGNSA come from the germline V gene. The CDR3 here is CASSEGINEQFF. CDR3 sequence (DNA): TGTGCCAGCAGCGAGGGAATTAATGAGCAGTTCTTC.

The V gene is TRBV6-5, the J gene TRBJ2-1; D is uncertain. The germline CDR1 and CDR2 sequences are MNHEY and SVGAGI. Trimming removed 0 bases at V and 7 bases at J, with 7 bases between. The CDR3 runs 13 residues. The CDR3 nucleotides read TGTGCCAGCAGTTACTCGAGCACAAATGAGCAGTTCTTC. Protein sequence: CASSYSSTNEQFF.

The chain is built from TRBV3-1 (or the pseudogene TRBV3-2) and TRBJ1-6; the D is unclear. This CDR3 spans 15 amino acids. CDR1 is LGHDT, CDR2 YNNKEL, per germline (reference sequence). The V and J ends lost 4 bases and 9 bases respectively, with 16 bases between them. The CDR3 nucleotides read TGTGCCAGCAGCCCCCTGGAGGGTATCGGTTCACCCCTCCACTTT. Residues: CASSPLEGIGSPLHF.

The rearrangement joins TRBV19 to TRBJ2-3; 9 positions match TRBD1. The CDR3 consists of 16 residues. CDR1 and CDR2 (germline): LNHDA, SQIVND (reference sequence). V shed 6 bases and J 3 bases; nucleotides not matched to a gene: 10. The CDR3 bases are TGTGCCAGTAGCATAACAGGGGGCTGGGGAACAGATACGCAGTATTTT. It translates to CASSITGGWGTDTQYF.

The chain couples TRBV29-1 to TRBJ2-5, with D possibly matching TRBD1 (6 bases). Trimming took off 8 bases at V and 5 bases at J, with 18 bases between the two ends. The length of the CDR3 is 13 residues. Germline V gene data show CDR1 as SQVTM and CDR2 as ANQGSEA. CDR3 residues: CSLTQGFEETQYF. The CDR3 DNA reads as TGCAGCCTCACACAGGGATTCGAGGAGACCCAGTACTTC.

The chain is built from TRBV27 and TRBJ1-1; no clear D. Looked up from germline, CDR1 is MNHEY and CDR2 is SMNVEV (reference sequence). Trimming took off 0 bases at V and 7 bases at J, with 12 bases between the two ends. CDR3 length: 14 amino acids. CDR3 DNA: TGTGCCAGCAGTTTATCGGGCCGCGGATATGAAGCTTTCTTT. As protein: CASSLSGRGYEAFF.

This clone was seen just once. At one end the junction does not follow the germline gene, possibly because of a read error. The CDR3 region has the DNA TGTGCCATCAGTGAGGCGGGGGGGGCAGACTCAGCCCGAAGTTATTTT. Translation gives CAISEAGGADSARSYF. V and J are TRBV10-3 and TRBJ1-5, with D possibly being TRBD1 (6 bases). Germline lookup yields CDR1 ENHRY and CDR2 SYGVKD. This CDR3 has 16 amino acids.

The J gene is TRBJ2-1, the V gene TRBV9; 13 bases match TRBD2. This CDR3 region has 18 residues. V lost 3 bases to trimming and J lost 1 base; unmatched junction nucleotides: 7. Germline CDR1 and CDR2: SGDLS and YYNGEE. CDR3 sequence reads: CASSASRTSGSSYNEQFF. The CDR3 DNA is TGTGCCAGCAGCGCGTCTCGGACTAGCGGGAGTTCCTACAATGAGCAGTTCTTC.

This sequence joins TRBV10-3 and TRBJ2-5; 14 bases map to TRBD2. The CDR3 has 15 amino acids. Germline values: CDR1 ENHRY, CDR2 SYGVKD. The ends lost 6 bases at V and 4 bases at J; junction bases unmatched: 4. In DNA form, the CDR3 reads TGTGCCATCAGCGGACTAGCGGGAGGTACAGAGACCCAGTACTTC. It translates to CAISGLAGGTETQYF.

The rearrangement links TRBV27 to TRBJ1-1, with D possibly TRBD1 on 5 matching bases. The CDR3 extends over 16 amino acids. CDR1 and CDR2 from the germline V gene are MNHEY and SMNVEV (reference sequence). Deletions cut 3 bases from V and 0 bases from J, with 14 bases between. The CDR3 here is CASSFWGGSLNTEAFF. CDR3 coding DNA: TGTGCCAGCAGTTTTTGGGGCGGCTCCTTGAACACTGAAGCTTTCTTT.

This chain joins TRBV3-1 (or the pseudogene TRBV3-2) and TRBJ2-3; 8 positions agree with TRBD2. The trim removed 2 bases at V and 3 bases at J, leaving 7 bases unmatched. The CDR3 length is 16 residues. Germline lookup yields CDR1 LGHDT and CDR2 YNNKEL (reference sequence). The CDR3 DNA reads as TGTGCCAGCAGCCAAAACGCGGGACTAGAAACAGATACGCAGTATTTT. The encoded protein is CASSQNAGLETDTQYF.

The chain combines TRBV5-6 with TRBJ2-7; 11 bases line up with TRBD1. V was pared by 1 base and J by 9 bases, with 9 bases of the junction left unmatched. The CDR3 length is 15 residues. Per the germline V gene, CDR1 is SGHDT and CDR2 is YYEEEE. The CDR3, as DNA: TGTGCCAGCAGCTTGTTGGGACAGGGGGTGTATTGGCAGTACTTC. This sequence encodes CASSLLGQGVYWQYF.